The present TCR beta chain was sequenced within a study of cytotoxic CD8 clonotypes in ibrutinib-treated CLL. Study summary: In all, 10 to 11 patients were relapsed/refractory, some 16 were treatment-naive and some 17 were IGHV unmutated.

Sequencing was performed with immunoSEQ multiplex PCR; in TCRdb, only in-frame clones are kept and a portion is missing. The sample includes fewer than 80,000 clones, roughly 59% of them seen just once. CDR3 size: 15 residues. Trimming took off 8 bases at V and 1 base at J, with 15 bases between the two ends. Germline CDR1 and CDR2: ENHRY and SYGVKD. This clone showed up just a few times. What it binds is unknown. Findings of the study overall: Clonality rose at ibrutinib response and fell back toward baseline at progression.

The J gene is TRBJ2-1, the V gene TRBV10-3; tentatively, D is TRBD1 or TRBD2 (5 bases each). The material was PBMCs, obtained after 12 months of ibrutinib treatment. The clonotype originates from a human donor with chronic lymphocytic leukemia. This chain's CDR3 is CAIRRGSDSYNEQFF. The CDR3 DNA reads TGTGCCATCCGACGGGGCAGTGATTCCTACAATGAGCAGTTCTTC.